This T cell receptor (beta chain) was identified during a study of beta chain features in type 1 diabetes. CD45RO/CCR7/CD25/CD127/CD95/CD27 sorting isolated CD4+ naive, central memory, regulatory and stem cell-like memory cells. Without exception, sorted populations had purity beyond 95%. The entirety of the isolated RNA underwent reverse transcription, so expressed TCRB transcripts were sequenced. Profiled with immunoSEQ multiplex PCR; TCRdb holds only in-frame clones, not every one. The profile shows around 430,000 clones, approximately 31% of them singletons. This CDR3 contains 13 residues. Germline-derived CDR1 and CDR2 are SEHNR and FQNEAQ (reference sequence). V lost 2 bases and J 7 bases, leaving 12 bases between the germline ends.

The V call is TRBV7-9, the J call TRBJ2-7; TRBD1 might be the D (5 bases). This receptor was taken from a man younger than 35 in good health. The sequencing sample was made of naive CD4+ T cells from blood. The CDR3 spells CASSLSAGREQYF. In DNA form, the CDR3 reads TGTGCCAGCAGCTTATCGGCAGGGCGAGAGCAGTACTTC.